Below are 5 T cell receptor beta chains sequenced from a single sample in a study of OX40 agonist ivuxolimab in advanced cancers. Produced via immunoSEQ multiplex PCR; TCRdb's table is partial and in-frame only. The sample shows more than 60,000 clones, 80% to 90% of them seen only once. Material: CD4+ or CD8+ T cells sorted from blood, obtained in a trial of the OX40 agonist ivuxolimab. These receptors came from an adult with an advanced solid tumor such as melanoma, head and neck, liver or kidney cancer.

The J gene is TRBJ2-5, the V gene TRBV18; D uncertain. CDR3 length equals 13 residues. Trimming removed 3 bases at V and 3 bases at J, with 8 bases between. The germline CDR1 and CDR2 sequences are KGHSH and LQKENI. The DNA for the CDR3 is TGTGCCAGCTCACCCCGGGTAGAAGAGACCCAGTACTTC. Translating gives CASSPRVEETQYF.

The chain employs TRBV19 and TRBJ1-5; a possible D gene is TRBD1 (6 bases). The CDR3 runs 14 residues. The V end lost 1 base, the J end lost 9 bases, and 13 bases lay between the germline ends. The germline CDR1 and CDR2 sequences are LNHDA and SQIVND (reference sequence). The CDR3 spells CASSIADQGPPQHF. CDR3 DNA: TGTGCCAGTAGTATAGCGGATCAGGGGCCGCCCCAGCATTTT.

The chain employs TRBV28 and TRBJ2-7; 11 bases are a match to TRBD1. CDR3 size: 16 residues. Germline loops: CDR1 MDHEN, CDR2 SYDVKM. The ends lost 1 base at V and 0 bases at J; junction bases unmatched: 2. CDR3 bases: TGTGCCAGCAGTTTATTTGGACAGGGGGCCTCCTACGAGCAGTACTTC. Translated: CASSLFGQGASYEQYF. The complete variable domain, with remaining parts taken from reference TRBV28 and TRBJ2-7, reads DVKVTQSSRYLVKRTGEKVFLECVQDMDHENMFWYRQDPGLGLRLIYFSYDVKMKEKGDIPEGYSVSREKKERFSLILESASTNQTSMYLCASSLFGQGASYEQYFGPGTRLTVT.

The chain employs TRBV7-8 and TRBJ1-1; D ambiguous. The germline V gene has CDR1 SGHVS and CDR2 FQNEAQ. With 5 bases removed from V and 6 bases from J, the gap between germline ends came to 13 bases. CDR3 length: 13 amino acids. In DNA, the CDR3 is TGTGCCAGCAGCCCACCTACAGTAGCTGAAGCTTTCTTT. This sequence encodes CASSPPTVAEAFF.

V gene TRBV5-4 combines with J gene TRBJ2-7; 7 bases map to TRBD1. Per the germline V gene, CDR1 is SGHNT and CDR2 is YYREEE (reference sequence). The length of the CDR3 is 13 residues. V dropped 6 bases and J dropped 2; count of bases not matched to a gene: 5. The DNA of the CDR3 is TGTGCCAGCAAGGTGGGACAGACCTACGAGCAGTACTTC. Residues: CASKVGQTYEQYF. Supplemented by reference TRBV5-4 and TRBJ2-7, the full variable domain reads ETGVTQSPTHLIKTRGQQVTLRCSSQSGHNTVSWYQQALGQGPQFIFQYYREEENGRGNFPPRFSGLQFPNYSSELNVNALELDDSALYLCASKVGQTYEQYFGPGTRLTVT.